Below, 13 T cell receptor beta chains from the same sample are listed, as sequenced in a study of vaccination effects on CD4 cells after COVID-19. Culture proceeded for approximately 10 days, and CD4+ T cells were then isolated. The cohort was immunized with two doses of either the BNT162b2 or mRNA-1273 vaccine. Profiling relied on immunoSEQ multiplex PCR, and the TCRdb table lists in-frame clones only, not all of them. The profile shows about 45,000 clones, around 70% of them singletons. What these receptors recognize is not known. Sequencing was performed on CD4+ T cells from PBMCs cultured without peptide, taken after COVID-19 vaccination. The source is a human donor who received a COVID-19 vaccine.

In its sample, this clone was seen once. The genes are TRBV5-6 and TRBJ1-1; no definite D call. This CDR3 has 14 amino acids. Germline V gene data show CDR1 as SGHDT and CDR2 as YYEEEE. Trimming took 2 bases from V and 4 from J, leaving 12 bases between them. CDR3 nucleotide sequence: TGTGCCAGCAGCTTCTTCACCGTGGGCACTGAAGCTTTCTTT. Its protein is CASSFFTVGTEAFF.

This clone was picked up one time. The V call is TRBV4-1, the J call TRBJ1-3; unclear D gene. Germline values: CDR1 MGHRA, CDR2 YSYEKL. Trimming left V 4 bases short and J 0 bases short, with 16 bases between. The length of the CDR3 is 17 residues. This CDR3 is CASSRTPILTSGNTIYF. CDR3 bases: TGCGCCAGCAGCCGGACCCCTATCTTGACCTCTGGAAACACCATATATTTT.

The chain employs TRBV10-1 and TRBJ2-3, with a possible D match to TRBD1 (8 bases). The V gene's germline CDR1 is WNHNN and CDR2 SYGVQD (reference sequence). The CDR3 is 14 residues long. V was cut by 2 bases and J by 9 bases, with 15 bases left in between. This CDR3 is CASSETGGALTQYF. CDR3 DNA: TGCGCCAGCAGTGAGACAGGGGGGGCGTTAACGCAGTATTTT.

This clone has just one count. J is TRBJ2-3 and V is TRBV14; tentative D call: TRBD2 (6 bases). The length of the CDR3 is 14 residues. Between the trimmed V and J ends, which lost 4 bases and 5 bases, there was a span of 13 bases. Looked up from germline, CDR1 is SGHDN and CDR2 is FVKESK. The CDR3 sequence is CASSLRGNKDTQYF. Here the CDR3 DNA reads TGTGCCAGCAGCCTCCGGGGGAACAAAGATACGCAGTATTTT.

This chain connects TRBV19 to TRBJ2-4, with D possibly being TRBD1 (5 bases). The CDR3 is 15 amino acids. Germline values: CDR1 LNHDA, CDR2 SQIVND (reference sequence). Trimming left V 6 bases short and J 0 bases short, with 12 bases between. This CDR3 is CASRSYRLAKNIQYF. The CDR3 DNA is TGTGCCAGTAGGAGCTACAGGCTAGCCAAAAACATTCAGTACTTC.

The table lists this clone with a few counts. The chain carries TRBV2 and TRBJ1-6, with 9 bases identical to TRBD1. J lost 6 bases, V lost 6 bases, and 3 bases had no gene match. Germline V lookup: CDR1 SNHLY, CDR2 FYNNEI. This CDR3 has 14 amino acids. CDR3 nucleotide sequence: TGTGCCAGCAGGGACAGGGGCGGTAATTCACCCCTCCACTTT. This codes for CASRDRGGNSPLHF.

J is TRBJ2-1 and V is TRBV10-1; 15 bases match TRBD2. Trimming at V came to 8 bases and at J to 7 bases, leaving 6 bases not matched to a gene. The CDR3 contains 15 residues. The germline CDR1 and CDR2 sequences are WNHNN and SYGVQD (reference sequence). In nucleotides, the CDR3 is TGCGCCAGCCAGGGACTAGCGGGAGGTAGGAATGAGCAGTTCTTC. Translated, it gives CASQGLAGGRNEQFF.

V usage is TRBV5-1 and J usage is TRBJ2-5, with TRBD1 matching 8 bases. V shed 4 bases, J shed 4 bases, and the junction held 0 bases outside the gene matches. The CDR3 is made up of 12 amino acids. Germline V gene sequence: CDR1 SGHRS, CDR2 YFSETQ. CDR3 bases: TGCGCCAGCAGCGGACAGGGAGAGACCCAGTACTTC. The encoded protein is CASSGQGETQYF. Full variable domain (rest looked up from reference TRBV5-1 and TRBJ2-5): KAGVTQTPRYLIKTRGQQVTLSCSPISGHRSVSWYQQTPGQGLQFLFEYFSETQRNKGNFPGRFSGRQFSNSRSEMNVSTLELGDSALYLCASSGQGETQYFGPGTRLLVL.

This clone was seen a few times. The chain carries TRBV27 and TRBJ1-2, with TRBD1 matching 7 bases. The CDR3 covers 14 residues. J gave up 7 bases and V 2 bases, and 7 bases lay outside the gene matches. The germline gives CDR1 MNHEY, CDR2 SMNVEV (reference sequence). CDR3 sequence (DNA): TGTGCCAGCAGTTTAAAGGGGGCGGGTCGTGGCTACACCTTC. Translating it yields CASSLKGAGRGYTF.

The chain recombines TRBV4-2 with TRBJ1-1, with no clear D. The germline CDR1 and CDR2 sequences are LGHNA and YNFKEQ. The CDR3 consists of 16 residues. V was cut by 0 bases and J by 0 bases, with 11 bases left in between. CDR3 sequence: CASSQDMGRLNTEAFF. Here the CDR3 DNA reads TGTGCCAGCAGCCAAGATATGGGAAGGTTGAACACTGAAGCTTTCTTT.

The chain uses TRBV7-2 and TRBJ2-7; D uncertain. Per germline, CDR1 SGHTA and CDR2 FQGNSA. V was pared by 5 bases and J by 3 bases, with 11 bases between. The CDR3 is 13 residues long. CDR3 DNA: TGTGCCAGCAGCCTACCGATGCACTACGAGCAGTACTTC. The encoded protein is CASSLPMHYEQYF.

The CDR3 DNA follows: TGTGCCAGCAGCCAAGACCTAACAGGGTTTGCTGGAAACACCATATATTTT. The encoded protein is CASSQDLTGFAGNTIYF. The genes are TRBV3-1 (or the pseudogene TRBV3-2) and TRBJ1-3; weak D call: TRBD1 (6 bases). There are 17 residues in the CDR3. The V gene lost 0 bases and the J gene lost 2 bases, with 14 bases spanning the gap. Per the germline V gene, CDR1 is LGHDT and CDR2 is YNNKEL (reference sequence).

DNA of the CDR3: TGCGCCAGCAGCCAACCCCGACAGGGTTCTAACTATGGCTACACCTTC. Translated: CASSQPRQGSNYGYTF. The chain employs TRBV4-1 and TRBJ1-2; 7 bases are a match to TRBD1. Germline loops: CDR1 MGHRA, CDR2 YSYEKL. V trimming: 2 bases; J trimming: 0 bases; junction bases outside the gene matches: 6. This CDR3 comprises 16 residues.